This T cell receptor (beta chain) stems from a study of T cell repertoires in ileal Crohn's disease. Study-level background: 35% were active smokers at surgery; median disease duration was approximately 8.5 years. General study findings and limits: Endoscopic recurrence occurred in every patient whose clonality exceeded 26.8%. Sorted CD8 T cells held more high-frequency clones than CD4.

The CDR3 totals 14 residues. V dropped 8 bases and J dropped 2 bases, with 16 bases sitting between them. Germline lookup yields CDR1 PRHDT and CDR2 FYEKMQ (reference sequence). Per sample, roughly 0.5 micrograms of biopsy DNA were TCRB immunosequenced. The protocol was immunoSEQ multiplex PCR, while the TCRdb copy is restricted to in-frame clones and leaves out a portion. This table holds roughly 13,000 clones, about 90% found once. As for this clone: Antigen specificity is unknown.

This rearrangement joins TRBV13 to TRBJ2-7, with D perhaps matching TRBD1 or TRBD2 (6 bases each). Sequences were obtained from ileal tissue. The sequence derives from an adult with Crohn's disease. The CDR3 DNA reads TGTGCCAGCGGCTCAGGGGACTCTACCTACGAGCAGTACTTC. It encodes CASGSGDSTYEQYF. Using reference TRBV13 and TRBJ2-7 for the parts outside the CDR3, the full variable domain is AAGVIQSPRHLIKEKRETATLKCYPIPRHDTVYWYQQGPGQDPQFLISFYEKMQSDKGSIPDRFSAQQFSDYHSELNMSSLELGDSALYFCASGSGDSTYEQYFGPGTRLTVT.